This T cell receptor beta chain comes out of a study of shared clonotypes between healthy human individuals. For the study at large: Per donor, three plates held CD4 naive cells, three held CD4 memory, two held CD8 naive and one held CD8 memory.

Samples underwent the assay at deep level. Sequenced by immunoSEQ multiplex PCR; TCRdb stores in-frame clones only, minus some. The sample lists around 1.5 million clones; 95% to 99% were seen once. Germline V gene sequence: CDR1 SGHAT, CDR2 FQNNGV. With V trimmed by 5 bases and J by 1 base, 15 bases remained unmatched. CDR3 length: 19 amino acids. The sequence came from a man aged 25-45 years in good health. The material sequenced was naive CD4+ T cells sorted from blood. Subset of the sample: CD45RA+ positively selected. This rearrangement joins TRBV11-2 to TRBJ2-4, with 9 bases aligning to TRBD1. The CDR3 DNA reads TGTGCCAGCAGCCTCAGACAGGGGGGGTCGAGAATGGCCAAAAACATTCAGTACTTC. Encoded protein: CASSLRQGGSRMAKNIQYF.